The 4 T cell receptor beta chains below were found in one sample sequenced in a study of T cell repertoires in cytomegalovirus infection. These receptors' targets are unknown. TCRdb reanalysed the reads using MiXCR and keeps one entry per CDR3 protein. The data contain 750,000 to 950,000 distinct CDR3 sequences, around 29% of them seen just once; the ten biggest clones take up around 14%. The sample was cultured CD8+ T cells from PBMCs, taken from culture after CMV antigen stimulation. The source is a human donor in good health (CMV status not recorded). Some clones in this sample may be carry-over from other donors' samples.

This clonotype was observed many times. The chain employs TRBV6-2 or TRBV6-3 and TRBJ2-5, with TRBD1 identical over 8 bases. V was clipped by 4 bases and J by 0 bases; unmatched bases: 7. The CDR3 totals 16 residues. In germline, CDR1 is MNHEY, CDR2 SVGEGT. This chain's CDR3 is CASSFQGAAYQETQYF. The CDR3 nucleotides are TGTGCCAGCAGTTTCCAGGGGGCGGCCTACCAAGAGACCCAGTACTTC.

This clonotype has a count of ten or more. The J gene is TRBJ2-2, the V gene TRBV7-6; D possibly corresponds to TRBD2 (6 bases). V lost 4 bases to trimming and J lost 5 bases, with 17 bases between them. This CDR3 has 16 amino acids. CDR1 SGHVS and CDR2 FNYEAQ come from the germline V gene. The CDR3 bases are TGTGCCAGCAGCTCCGGGACTGCTATTGGGACCGGGGAGCTGTTTTTT. It encodes CASSSGTAIGTGELFF.

The chain links TRBV4-3 to TRBJ2-1; 8 positions match TRBD2. The CDR3 sequence is 16 residues long. CDR1 is LGHNA, CDR2 YSLEER, per germline. J gave up 3 bases and V 5 bases, and 9 bases lay outside the gene matches. The CDR3 sequence: CASSNKRRGVYNEQFF. The CDR3 DNA sequence: TGCGCCAGCAGCAACAAAAGGCGGGGGGTCTACAATGAGCAGTTCTTC.

The chain is built from TRBV19 and TRBJ2-1, with D maybe TRBD1 (5 bases). The CDR3 sequence is 12 residues long. Germline assignment: CDR1 LNHDA and CDR2 SQIVND (reference sequence). The ends were cut back, 3 bases at V and 8 bases at J, with 8 bases in the middle. In nucleotides, the CDR3 is TGTGCCAGTAGTATCCAAGGGGATGAGCAGTTCTTC. The encoded protein is CASSIQGDEQFF.